This T cell receptor beta chain was identified during a study of blood T cell repertoires in COVID-19. Overall study: Sites in the United States, Italy and Spain provided acute and convalescent COVID-19 samples. The analysed material was cDNA or gDNA that came from T cells, B-cell-depleted T cells, or PBMCs.

Study processing details: The assay estimated nucleated cells by amplifying reference gene primers. Assay: immunoSEQ multiplex PCR; the TCRdb copy retains only in-frame clones and omits some. V, J and clone size are those of that table, while D and trimming were read from the DNA. This sample has roughly 67,000 clones; 65% to 85% occur once, and the top ten carry 5.5% to 7%. Germline CDR1 reads KGHDR; CDR2 reads SFDVKD. The CDR3 spans 17 residues. With 2 bases removed from V and 2 bases from J, the gap between germline ends came to 14 bases. This clone has more than one count but fewer than ten. The chain combines TRBV24-1 with TRBJ2-2; D not resolved. Sequencing input: peripheral blood. This clonotype originated in a woman aged 50 to 60 with active or convalescent COVID-19. CDR3 sequence: CATSDSPPRFNTGELFF. The CDR3 DNA reads TGTGCCACCAGTGATTCCCCTCCTCGGTTCAACACCGGGGAGCTGTTTTTT.